The clone carrying this TCR beta chain was picked up many times. This record comes from a study of T cells in Graves' hyperthyroidism and ophthalmopathy. For the study at large: Specimen type is peripheral blood, collected at initial diagnosis prior to any treatment.

Patients aged 18 to 65 had newly diagnosed hyperthyroidism of under 2 months' duration. A patient was excluded if there was uncontrolled infection, other autoimmune disease, pregnancy or lactation. The PBMCs were sourced from fresh peripheral blood (around 10 ml). Regions amplified from RNA transcripts were the TCR beta CDR3 regions. HTBI primers drove first-round RT-PCR of the TCR CDR3. TCRdb redid the calling of the multiplex PCR reads with MiXCR, one entry per CDR3 protein. The top ten hold over 7.5% of the sample, which has around 450,000 distinct CDR3 sequences, less than 20% seen once. This CDR3 has 11 amino acids. The trim removed 7 bases at V and 5 bases at J, leaving 0 bases unmatched.

This sequence originates from a woman aged 18-29 years with Graves' hyperthyroidism. Sequencing was done on a sample of blood. The chain carries TRBV12-3 or TRBV12-4 and TRBJ2-5; 8 nucleotides match TRBD2. CDR3 DNA: TGTGCCAGCACTAGCGGGGAGACCCAGTACTTC. It encodes CASTSGETQYF.